Presented here are 5 T cell receptor beta chains from one specimen sequenced in a study of tumor-infiltrating lymphocytes in primary liver carcinoma. Using a constant-region primer together with ProtoScript II reverse transcriptase, TCR beta cDNA was made from 450 to 600 ng of total RNA. The TCR beta library was amplified through three nested multiplex PCR rounds in a modified ARM-PCR procedure. TRBV1-TRBV30 forward primers paired with a C-beta reverse primer drove the first two PCR rounds, roughly 10 cycles each. One entry per CDR3 protein, called by TCRdb with MiXCR from the multiplex PCR reads. The profile shows some 120,000 distinct CDR3 sequences, 60% to 75% of them singletons. Each 20-30 mg portion of unsorted bulk tissue served as the source for co-extraction of RNA and DNA. Sequencing was done on a sample of liver tumor tissue from sampling region 3. As to subset: tumor region T3, left-lateral pole. The receptors were gathered from a woman aged 55-75 years with primary liver carcinoma and hepatitis B virus infection.

Concerning this clonotype: Given a much more abundant clone one base away, this may be a read error. This chain connects TRBV29-1 to TRBJ1-2; D not resolved. Germline CDR1 SQVTM, CDR2 ANQGSEA. Trimming shortened V by 7 bases and J by 2 bases, and 14 bases separated the two germline ends. This CDR3 has 13 amino acids. The CDR3 DNA is TGCAGCGCTGAGGTTTGGGAAAACTATGGCTACACCTTC. As protein: CSAEVWENYGYTF.

This rearrangement joins TRBV28 to TRBJ2-7; perhaps TRBD1 as D (5 bases). Trimming removed 3 bases at V and 2 bases at J, with 5 bases between. CDR3 length: 12 residues. Germline V gives CDR1 MDHEN, CDR2 SYDVKM. The CDR3 DNA sequence: TGTGCCAGCAGTTTGGACACCTACGAGCAGTACTTC. It encodes CASSLDTYEQYF. The whole variable domain, filled in from reference TRBV28 and TRBJ2-7, reads DVKVTQSSRYLVKRTGEKVFLECVQDMDHENMFWYRQDPGLGLRLIYFSYDVKMKEKGDIPEGYSVSREKKERFSLILESASTNQTSMYLCASSLDTYEQYFGPGTRLTVT.

The gene calls are TRBV6-4 and TRBJ2-3; 7 positions match TRBD2. V shed 0 bases, J shed 1 base, and the junction held 4 bases outside the gene matches. The CDR3 has 16 amino acids. Germline CDR1 reads MRHNA; CDR2 reads SNTAGT. CDR3: CASSDSASGGTDTQYF. The CDR3 bases are TGTGCCAGCAGTGACTCGGCTAGCGGAGGCACAGATACGCAGTATTTT.

The V call is TRBV6-6, the J call TRBJ2-7; D call uncertain. Trimming shortened V by 2 bases and J by 10 bases, and 30 bases separated the two germline ends. Germline assignment: CDR1 MNHNY and CDR2 SVGAGI (reference sequence). CDR3 length: 18 amino acids. CDR3 in DNA: TGTGCCAGCAGTTACCCCCGCCGCGCTGCAGCGAGAGTTTGCGATCAGTACTTC. This translates into CASSYPRRAAARVCDQYF.

This clonotype has only a few counts. The chain has TRBV7-9 and TRBJ2-1, with no clear D. Germline assignment: CDR1 SEHNR and CDR2 FQNEAQ (reference sequence). The CDR3 consists of 18 residues. Trimming stripped 6 bases from V and 6 bases from J, with 27 bases between. The CDR3 DNA reads TGTGCCAGCAGTCATAGCAGCCCCCGAAAAGGGCCCCCCAATGAGCAGTTCTTC. Amino acid sequence: CASSHSSPRKGPPNEQFF.